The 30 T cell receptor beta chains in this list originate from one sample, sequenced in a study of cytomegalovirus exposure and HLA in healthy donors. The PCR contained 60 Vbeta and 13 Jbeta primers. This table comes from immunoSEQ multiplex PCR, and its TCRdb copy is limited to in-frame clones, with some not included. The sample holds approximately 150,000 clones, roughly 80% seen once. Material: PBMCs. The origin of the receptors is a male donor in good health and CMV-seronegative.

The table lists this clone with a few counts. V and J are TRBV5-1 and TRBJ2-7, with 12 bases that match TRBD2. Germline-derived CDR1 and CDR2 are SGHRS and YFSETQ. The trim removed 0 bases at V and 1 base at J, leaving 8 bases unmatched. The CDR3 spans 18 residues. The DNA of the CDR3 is TGCGCCAGCAGCTTGGAGGCTAGCGGGGGGGCTAGATCCTACGAGCAGTACTTC. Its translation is CASSLEASGGARSYEQYF.

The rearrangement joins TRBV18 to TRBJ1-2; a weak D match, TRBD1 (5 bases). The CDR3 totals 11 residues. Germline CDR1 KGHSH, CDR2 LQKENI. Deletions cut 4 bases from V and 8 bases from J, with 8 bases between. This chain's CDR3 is CASSLREGYTF. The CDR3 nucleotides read TGTGCCAGCTCACTCAGGGAAGGCTACACCTTC.

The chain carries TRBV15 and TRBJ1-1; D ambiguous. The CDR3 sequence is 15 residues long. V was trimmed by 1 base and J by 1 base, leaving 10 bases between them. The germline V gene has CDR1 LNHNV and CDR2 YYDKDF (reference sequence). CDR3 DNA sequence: TGTGCCACCAGCAGAGTCATCGCGGGGAACACTGAAGCTTTCTTT. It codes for CATSRVIAGNTEAFF.

Here the CDR3 reads CASSLNRGGEKLFF. In DNA, the CDR3 is TGTGCCAGCAGCTTAAACAGGGGGGGTGAAAAACTGTTTTTT. The chain has TRBV7-8 and TRBJ1-4, with 8 bases aligning to TRBD1. The CDR3 spans 14 residues. J lost 7 bases, V lost 2 bases, and 3 bases had no gene match. The V gene's germline CDR1 is SGHVS and CDR2 FQNEAQ.

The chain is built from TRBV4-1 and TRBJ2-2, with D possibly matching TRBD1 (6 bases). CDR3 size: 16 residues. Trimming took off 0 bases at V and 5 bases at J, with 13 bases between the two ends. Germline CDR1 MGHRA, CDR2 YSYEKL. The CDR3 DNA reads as TGCGCCAGCAGCCAAGAGGCGCAGGGGCGAACCGGGGAGCTGTTTTTT. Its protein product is CASSQEAQGRTGELFF.

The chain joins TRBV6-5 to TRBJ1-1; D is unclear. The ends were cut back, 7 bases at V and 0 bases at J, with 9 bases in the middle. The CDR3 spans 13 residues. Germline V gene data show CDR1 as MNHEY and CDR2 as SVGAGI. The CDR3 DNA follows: TGTGCCAGCAAACGAGAAATGAACACTGAAGCTTTCTTT. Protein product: CASKREMNTEAFF.

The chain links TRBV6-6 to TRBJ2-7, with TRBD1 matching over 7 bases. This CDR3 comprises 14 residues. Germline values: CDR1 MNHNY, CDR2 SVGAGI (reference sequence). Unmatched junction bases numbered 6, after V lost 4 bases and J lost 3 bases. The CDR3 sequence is CASSFSGTVYEQYF. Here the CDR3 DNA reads TGTGCCAGCAGTTTCTCCGGGACAGTCTACGAGCAGTACTTC.

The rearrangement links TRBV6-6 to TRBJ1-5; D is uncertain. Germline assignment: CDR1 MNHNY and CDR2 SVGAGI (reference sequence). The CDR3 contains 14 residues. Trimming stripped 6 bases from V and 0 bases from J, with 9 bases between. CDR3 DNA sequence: TGTGCCAGCAGCCTGGACTATAGCAATCAGCCCCAGCATTTT. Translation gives CASSLDYSNQPQHF.

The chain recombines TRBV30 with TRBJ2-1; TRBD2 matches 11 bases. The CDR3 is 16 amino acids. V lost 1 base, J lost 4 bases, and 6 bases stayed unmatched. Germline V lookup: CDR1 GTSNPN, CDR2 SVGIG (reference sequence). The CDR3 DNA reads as TGTGCCTGGAGTGGCCCGGGACTAGCGGAATACAATGAGCAGTTCTTC. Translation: CAWSGPGLAEYNEQFF.

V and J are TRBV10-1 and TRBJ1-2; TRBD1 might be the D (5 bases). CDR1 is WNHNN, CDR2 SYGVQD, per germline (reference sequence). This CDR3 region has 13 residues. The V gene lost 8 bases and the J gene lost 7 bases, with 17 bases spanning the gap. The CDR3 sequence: CASFGHGRCGYTF. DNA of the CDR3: TGCGCCAGCTTCGGACACGGTCGTTGTGGCTACACCTTC.

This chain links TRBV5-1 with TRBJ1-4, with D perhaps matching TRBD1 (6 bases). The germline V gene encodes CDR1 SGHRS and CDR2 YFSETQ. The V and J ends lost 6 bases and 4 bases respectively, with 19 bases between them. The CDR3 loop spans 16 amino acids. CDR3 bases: TGCGCCAGCACCACGAACGTCGGACAGCTTAATGAAAAACTGTTTTTT. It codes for CASTTNVGQLNEKLFF.

The CDR3 here is CASSLGWVQGTAYGYTF. The CDR3 DNA is TGTGCCAGCAGCTTAGGATGGGTGCAGGGGACGGCCTATGGCTACACCTTC. The chain couples TRBV7-9 to TRBJ1-2; D might be TRBD1 (6 bases). The CDR3 consists of 17 residues. V lost 1 base and J 4 bases, leaving 19 bases between the germline ends. Germline V gene data show CDR1 as SEHNR and CDR2 as FQNEAQ (reference sequence).

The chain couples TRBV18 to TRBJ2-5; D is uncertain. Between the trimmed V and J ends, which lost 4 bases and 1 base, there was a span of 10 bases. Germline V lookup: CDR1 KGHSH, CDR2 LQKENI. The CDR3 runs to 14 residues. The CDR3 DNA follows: TGTGCCAGCTCACAGATGGAGCGCCAAGAGACCCAGTACTTC. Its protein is CASSQMERQETQYF.

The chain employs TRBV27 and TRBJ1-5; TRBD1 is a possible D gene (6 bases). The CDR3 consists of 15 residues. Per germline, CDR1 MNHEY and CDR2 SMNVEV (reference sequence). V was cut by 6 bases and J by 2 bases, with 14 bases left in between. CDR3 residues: CASRSGGGRNQPQHF. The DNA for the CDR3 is TGTGCCAGCAGGTCCGGGGGGGGCCGCAATCAGCCCCAGCATTTT.

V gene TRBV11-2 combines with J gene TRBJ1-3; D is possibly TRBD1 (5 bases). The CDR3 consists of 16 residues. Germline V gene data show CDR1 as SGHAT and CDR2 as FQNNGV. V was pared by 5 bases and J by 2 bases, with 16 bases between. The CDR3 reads CASSRRLQGTGNTIYF. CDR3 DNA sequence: TGTGCCAGCAGCCGCCGACTCCAGGGTACTGGAAACACCATATATTTT.

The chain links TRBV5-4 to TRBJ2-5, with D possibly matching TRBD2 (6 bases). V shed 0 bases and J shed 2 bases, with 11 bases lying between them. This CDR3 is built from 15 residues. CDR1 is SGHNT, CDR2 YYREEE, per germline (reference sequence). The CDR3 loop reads CASSLDPSEQETQYF. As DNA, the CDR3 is TGTGCCAGCAGCTTGGATCCTAGCGAGCAAGAGACCCAGTACTTC.

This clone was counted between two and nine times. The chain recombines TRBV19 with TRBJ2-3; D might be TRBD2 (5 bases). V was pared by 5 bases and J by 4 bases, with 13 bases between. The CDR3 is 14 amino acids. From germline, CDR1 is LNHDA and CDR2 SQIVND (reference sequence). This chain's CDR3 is CASSLIPRADTQYF. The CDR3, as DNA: TGTGCCAGTAGTCTGATACCGAGGGCAGATACGCAGTATTTT.

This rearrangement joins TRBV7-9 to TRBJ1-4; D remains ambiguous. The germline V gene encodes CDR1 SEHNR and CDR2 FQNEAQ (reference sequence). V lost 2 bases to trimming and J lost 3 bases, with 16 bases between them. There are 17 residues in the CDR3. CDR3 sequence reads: CASSLRAGGRANEKLFF. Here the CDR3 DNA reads TGTGCCAGCAGCTTAAGGGCAGGCGGGCGCGCTAATGAAAAACTGTTTTTT.

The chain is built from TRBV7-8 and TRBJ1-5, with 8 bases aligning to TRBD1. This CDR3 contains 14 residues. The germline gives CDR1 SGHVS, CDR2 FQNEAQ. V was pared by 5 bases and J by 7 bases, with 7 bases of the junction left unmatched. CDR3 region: CASSTGQGGQPQHF. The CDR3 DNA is TGTGCCAGCAGCACCGGACAGGGAGGCCAGCCCCAGCATTTT.

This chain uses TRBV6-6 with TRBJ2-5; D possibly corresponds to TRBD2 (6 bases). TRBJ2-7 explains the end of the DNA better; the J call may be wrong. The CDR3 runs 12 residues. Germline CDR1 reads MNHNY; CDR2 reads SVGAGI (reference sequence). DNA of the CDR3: TGTGCCAGCTCCCTGGAGGGCTACGAGCAGTACTTC. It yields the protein CASSLEGYEQYF.

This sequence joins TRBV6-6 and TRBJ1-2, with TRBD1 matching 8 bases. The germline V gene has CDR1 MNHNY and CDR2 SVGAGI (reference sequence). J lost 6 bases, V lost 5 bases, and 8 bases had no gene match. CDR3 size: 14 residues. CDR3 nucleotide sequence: TGTGCCAGCAGTGGACAGGGTCGAATTGATGGCTACACCTTC. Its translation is CASSGQGRIDGYTF.

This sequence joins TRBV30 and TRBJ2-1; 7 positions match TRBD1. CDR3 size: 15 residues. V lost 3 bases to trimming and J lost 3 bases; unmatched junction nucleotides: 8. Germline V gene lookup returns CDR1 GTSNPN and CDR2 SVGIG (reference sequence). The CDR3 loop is CAWRRTGVGYNEQFF. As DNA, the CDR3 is TGTGCCTGGAGAAGAACAGGGGTGGGCTACAATGAGCAGTTCTTC.

CDR3: CASSVSGGASDIQYF. The CDR3 DNA reads TGTGCCAGCAGCGTTAGCGGGGGGGCGTCGGACATTCAGTACTTC. J is TRBJ2-4 and V is TRBV11-2; TRBD2 matches at 11 bases. Trimming at V came to 5 bases and at J to 8 bases, leaving 8 bases not matched to a gene. The CDR3 runs 15 residues. Germline loops: CDR1 SGHAT, CDR2 FQNNGV. The variable domain in full, with the rest retrieved from reference TRBV11-2 and TRBJ2-4, is EAGVAQSPRYKIIEKRQSVAFWCNPISGHATLYWYQQILGQGPKLLIQFQNNGVVDDSQLPKDRFSAERLKGVDSTLKIQPAKLEDSAVYLCASSVSGGASDIQYFGAGTRLSVL.

The CDR3 nucleotides are TGTGCCAGCAGGGCGGGACAGGGGGGCACTGAAGCTTTCTTT. It encodes CASRAGQGGTEAFF. V is TRBV6-5 and J is TRBJ1-1; 11 bases map to TRBD1. The V gene end was trimmed by 6 bases and the J gene end by 4 bases; junction bases not matched to a gene: 4. The CDR3 sequence is 14 residues long. Germline CDR1 reads MNHEY; CDR2 reads SVGAGI.

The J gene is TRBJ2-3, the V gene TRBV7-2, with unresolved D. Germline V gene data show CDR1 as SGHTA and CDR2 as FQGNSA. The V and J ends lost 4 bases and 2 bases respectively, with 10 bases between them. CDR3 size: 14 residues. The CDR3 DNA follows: TGTGCCAGCAGCTCTAGGATGGTCACAGATACGCAGTATTTT. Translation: CASSSRMVTDTQYF.

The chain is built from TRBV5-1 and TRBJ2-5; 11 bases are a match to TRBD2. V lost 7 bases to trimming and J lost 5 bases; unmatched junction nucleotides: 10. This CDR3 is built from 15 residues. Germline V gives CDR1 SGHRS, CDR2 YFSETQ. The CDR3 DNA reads TGCGCCAGCGAGAGGAGTAGCGGGGGGGCGGAGACCCAGTACTTC. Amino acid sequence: CASERSSGGAETQYF.

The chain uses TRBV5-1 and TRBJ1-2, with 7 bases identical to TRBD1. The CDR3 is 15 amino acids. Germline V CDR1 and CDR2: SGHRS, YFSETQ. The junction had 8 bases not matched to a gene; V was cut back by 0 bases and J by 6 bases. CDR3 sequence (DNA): TGCGCCAGCAGCTTGGGCCAGGGGGGTTTCAATGGCTACACCTTC. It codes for CASSLGQGGFNGYTF.

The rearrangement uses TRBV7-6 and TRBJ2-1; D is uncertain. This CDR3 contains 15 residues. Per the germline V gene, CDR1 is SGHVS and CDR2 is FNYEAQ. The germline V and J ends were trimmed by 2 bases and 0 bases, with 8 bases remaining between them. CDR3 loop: CASSLSPGSYNEQFF. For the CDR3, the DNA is TGTGCCAGCAGCTTATCCCCCGGCTCCTACAATGAGCAGTTCTTC.

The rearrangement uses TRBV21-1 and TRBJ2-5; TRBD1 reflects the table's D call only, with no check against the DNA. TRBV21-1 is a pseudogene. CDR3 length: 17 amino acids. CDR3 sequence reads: CASRGQGKVGARETQYF. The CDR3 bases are TGTGCCAGCAGGGGACAGGGTAAGGTCGGGGCGCGTGAGACCCAGTACTTC.

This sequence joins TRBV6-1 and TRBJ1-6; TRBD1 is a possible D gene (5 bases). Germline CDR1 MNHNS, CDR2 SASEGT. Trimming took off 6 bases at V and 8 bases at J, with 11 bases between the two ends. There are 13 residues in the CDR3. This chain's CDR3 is CASSGGADSPLHF. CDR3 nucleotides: TGTGCCAGCAGCGGTGGGGCGGATTCACCCCTCCACTTT.